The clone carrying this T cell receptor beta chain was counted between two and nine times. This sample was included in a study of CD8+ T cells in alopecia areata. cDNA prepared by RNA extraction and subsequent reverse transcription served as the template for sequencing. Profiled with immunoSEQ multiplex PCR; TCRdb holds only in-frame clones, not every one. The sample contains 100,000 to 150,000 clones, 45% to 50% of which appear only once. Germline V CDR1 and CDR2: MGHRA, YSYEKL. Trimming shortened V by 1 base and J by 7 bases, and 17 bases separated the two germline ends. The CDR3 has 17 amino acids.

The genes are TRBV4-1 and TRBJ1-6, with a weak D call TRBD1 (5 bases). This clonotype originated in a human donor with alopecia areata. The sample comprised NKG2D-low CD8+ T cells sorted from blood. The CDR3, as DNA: TGCGCCAGCAGCCAAGGATCTACGGGACGGTCAAATTCACCCCTCCACTTT. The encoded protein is CASSQGSTGRSNSPLHF.